Listed here are 18 T cell receptor beta chains from one sample, sequenced in a study of T cells in Graves' hyperthyroidism and ophthalmopathy. TCR beta CDR3 regions were amplified from RNA. A first-round RT-PCR of the TCR CDR3 used the HTBI primer set. In TCRdb, the multiplex PCR reads were re-called with MiXCR into one record per CDR3 protein. Of fewer than 750,000 distinct CDR3 sequences in the sample, 14% were seen once. The sequencing input was blood. The origin of the receptors is a woman in her 50s with Graves' ophthalmopathy.

The V gene is TRBV29-1, the J gene TRBJ2-7; 8 bases are a match to TRBD1. The CDR3 extends over 15 amino acids. Germline CDR1 reads SQVTM; CDR2 reads ANQGSEA. Trimming at V came to 6 bases and at J to 2 bases, leaving 12 bases not matched to a gene. The CDR3 loop is CSVQPDRGSAYEQYF. CDR3 DNA: TGCAGCGTACAACCAGACAGGGGTAGTGCCTACGAGCAGTACTTC.

The chain is built from TRBV27 and TRBJ2-6; D is unresolved. V lost 6 bases and J lost 0, with 6 bases in between. This CDR3 is built from 14 residues. Germline V CDR1 and CDR2: MNHEY, SMNVEV (reference sequence). CDR3 coding DNA: TGTGCCAGCAGCCCTCGCTCTGGGGCCAACGTCCTGACTTTC. Residues: CASSPRSGANVLTF.

This clonotype has only one observation. V and J are TRBV6-5 and TRBJ1-6; D is undetermined. The V end lost 2 bases, the J end lost 7 bases, and 18 bases lay between the germline ends. The germline CDR1 and CDR2 sequences are MNHEY and SVGAGI. The CDR3 contains 17 residues. The CDR3 nucleotides read TGTGCCAGCAGTTACCCGGGGAGGGCTCCGGGAAATTCACCCCTCCACTTT. It codes for CASSYPGRAPGNSPLHF.

This clonotype has more than one count but fewer than ten. The CDR3 DNA reads as TGTGCCAGCAGGGCCGGGACTAGCGTAAACAATGAGCAGTTCTTC. Translated: CASRAGTSVNNEQFF. This chain joins TRBV5-4 and TRBJ2-1; 10 positions match TRBD2. This CDR3 has 15 residues. Trimming removed 5 bases from V and 5 bases from J; junction bases left unmatched: 7. Germline-derived CDR1 and CDR2 are SGHNT and YYREEE (reference sequence). Based on the CDR3 plus reference TRBV5-4 and TRBJ2-1, the full variable domain is ETGVTQSPTHLIKTRGQQVTLRCSSQSGHNTVSWYQQALGQGPQFIFQYYREEENGRGNFPPRFSGLQFPNYSSELNVNALELDDSALYLCASRAGTSVNNEQFFGPGTRLTVL.

This clonotype was detected many times. This chain connects TRBV6-1 to TRBJ1-1; D not resolved. This CDR3 has 13 residues. Per the germline V gene, CDR1 is MNHNS and CDR2 is SASEGT. V shed 3 bases and J shed 0 bases, with 5 bases lying between them. In DNA, the CDR3 is TGTGCCAGCAGTGAGATCGTGAACACTGAAGCTTTCTTT. Protein product: CASSEIVNTEAFF.

V and J are TRBV7-8 and TRBJ2-4; D is possibly TRBD2 (6 bases). Trimming shortened V by 5 bases and J by 9 bases, and 14 bases separated the two germline ends. The germline CDR1 and CDR2 sequences are SGHVS and FQNEAQ. The CDR3 length is 13 residues. The CDR3 DNA follows: TGTGCCAGCAGCGGGGGACTTTTAAGCATTCAGTACTTC. It is translated as CASSGGLLSIQYF.

This clonotype was detected many times. CDR3 DNA sequence: TGTGCCAGCACCGACACATCCTCCTCCTACGAGCAGTACTTC. Protein sequence: CASTDTSSSYEQYF. The chain carries TRBV12-3 or TRBV12-4 and TRBJ2-7; D is unclear. Trimming pared 7 bases from V and 0 bases from J, leaving 13 bases between. CDR3 length equals 14 residues.

This clonotype was seen ten or more times. The V and J genes are TRBV20-1 and TRBJ1-4; D gene uncertain. This CDR3 contains 13 residues. Germline CDR1 DFQATT, CDR2 SNEGSKA (reference sequence). Trimming removed 6 bases at V and 0 bases at J, with 8 bases between. The CDR3 DNA is TGCAGTGCCCCGGCAGCAACTAATGAAAAACTGTTTTTT. It is translated as CSAPAATNEKLFF.

This clonotype was found many times. J is TRBJ2-3 and V is TRBV27; 10 bases are shared with TRBD2. V gave up 5 bases and J gave up 3 bases; unmatched junction bases: 8. The germline gives CDR1 MNHEY, CDR2 SMNVEV (reference sequence). The CDR3 has 16 residues. The CDR3: CASSSGRAGGTDTQYF. The CDR3 nucleotides are TGTGCCAGCAGTAGCGGGAGGGCCGGTGGGACAGATACGCAGTATTTT.

The chain couples TRBV7-6 to TRBJ2-7; D ambiguous. Trimming left V 5 bases short and J 2 bases short, with 16 bases between. CDR1 is SGHVS, CDR2 FNYEAQ, per germline. There are 15 residues in the CDR3. CDR3 loop: CASSIVTDGPYEQYF. The DNA of the CDR3 is TGTGCCAGCAGCATAGTGACTGATGGACCCTACGAGCAGTACTTC. Supplemented by reference TRBV7-6 and TRBJ2-7, the full variable domain reads GAGVSQSPRYKVTKRGQDVALRCDPISGHVSLYWYRQALGQGPEFLTYFNYEAQQDKSGLPNDRFSAERPEGSISTLTIQRTEQRDSAMYRCASSIVTDGPYEQYFGPGTRLTVT.

The chain recombines TRBV12-3 or TRBV12-4 with TRBJ1-2; 9 bases are a match to TRBD1. The V gene end was trimmed by 5 bases and the J gene end by 8 bases; junction bases not matched to a gene: 15. The CDR3 loop spans 16 amino acids. The CDR3 region is CASSTTIKGQGEGYTF. In nucleotides, the CDR3 is TGTGCCAGCAGTACCACTATTAAGGGACAGGGTGAAGGCTACACCTTC.

This clonotype was recorded only once. DNA of the CDR3: TGTGCCAGCAGCTTCTTTAGCTATAACAATGAGCAGTTCTTC. This sequence encodes CASSFFSYNNEQFF. The gene calls are TRBV7-2 and TRBJ2-1; D gene unclear. There are 14 residues in the CDR3. Germline V gene data show CDR1 as SGHTA and CDR2 as FQGNSA. The germline V and J ends were trimmed by 3 bases and 5 bases, with 11 bases remaining between them.

This clonotype was picked up many times. The gene calls are TRBV12-3 or TRBV12-4 and TRBJ1-2; D gene ambiguous. This CDR3 has 13 residues. V lost 3 bases and J 7 bases, leaving 12 bases between the germline ends. CDR3 residues: CASSFNLRGGYTF. In nucleotides, the CDR3 is TGTGCCAGCAGTTTTAACCTACGGGGTGGCTACACCTTC.

This clonotype was seen at least ten times. This chain uses TRBV2 with TRBJ2-1, with TRBD2 matching 11 bases. CDR3 length: 15 residues. V was pared by 7 bases and J by 3 bases, with 5 bases of the junction left unmatched. The germline CDR1 and CDR2 sequences are SNHLY and FYNNEI. DNA for the CDR3: TGTGCCAGCATAAATCTAGCGGGAGGCTACAATGAGCAGTTCTTC. This translates into CASINLAGGYNEQFF.

This clonotype was detected only a few times. V gene TRBV5-5 combines with J gene TRBJ1-2; the D gene is possibly TRBD1 (6 bases). Trimming cost V 2 bases and J 5 bases, with 16 bases left between them. The CDR3 consists of 15 residues. Germline V lookup: CDR1 SGHKS, CDR2 YYEKEE (reference sequence). The CDR3 DNA sequence: TGTGCCAGCAGCTTTTCACAGGGACCTTTTTATGGCTACACCTTC. Translating gives CASSFSQGPFYGYTF.

In this sample, this clonotype turned up many times. The chain carries TRBV7-2 and TRBJ2-5; no clear D. Trimming removed 4 bases at V and 0 bases at J, with 6 bases between. The CDR3 runs 13 residues. Germline V gene sequence: CDR1 SGHTA, CDR2 FQGNSA. The CDR3 here is CASSWRNQETQYF. The CDR3 DNA reads TGTGCCAGCAGCTGGCGGAACCAAGAGACCCAGTACTTC.

This clonotype was recorded many times. The rearrangement links TRBV28 to TRBJ2-7; 11 nucleotides align to TRBD2. Germline V CDR1 and CDR2: MDHEN, SYDVKM. Losses at the gene ends were 3 bases for V and 0 bases for J; bases not matched to a gene: 1. CDR3 length: 15 amino acids. This chain's CDR3 is CASSFGTSGSYEQYF. In DNA, the CDR3 is TGTGCCAGCAGTTTCGGGACTAGCGGCTCCTACGAGCAGTACTTC.

This clonotype showed up many times. The V and J genes are TRBV7-9 and TRBJ1-2; TRBD1 aligns across 8 bases. CDR1 and CDR2 from the germline V gene are SEHNR and FQNEAQ (reference sequence). The CDR3 has 15 residues. J lost 4 bases, V lost 5 bases, and 9 bases had no gene match. The CDR3 protein is CASSPGGHLGYGYTF. CDR3 DNA sequence: TGTGCCAGCAGCCCAGGGGGCCATTTGGGCTATGGCTACACCTTC.